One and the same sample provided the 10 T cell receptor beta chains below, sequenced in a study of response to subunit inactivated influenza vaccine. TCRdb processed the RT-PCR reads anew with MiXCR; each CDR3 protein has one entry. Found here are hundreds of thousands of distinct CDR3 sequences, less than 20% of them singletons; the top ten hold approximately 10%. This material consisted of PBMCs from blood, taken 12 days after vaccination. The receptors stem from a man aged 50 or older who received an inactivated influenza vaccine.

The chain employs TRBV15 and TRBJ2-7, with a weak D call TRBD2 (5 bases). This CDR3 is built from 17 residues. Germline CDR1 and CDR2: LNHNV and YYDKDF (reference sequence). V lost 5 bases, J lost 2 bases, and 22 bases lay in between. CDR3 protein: CATSSYLAHRETYEQYF. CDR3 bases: TGTGCCACCAGCTCCTACCTTGCTCATCGGGAAACCTACGAGCAGTACTTC.

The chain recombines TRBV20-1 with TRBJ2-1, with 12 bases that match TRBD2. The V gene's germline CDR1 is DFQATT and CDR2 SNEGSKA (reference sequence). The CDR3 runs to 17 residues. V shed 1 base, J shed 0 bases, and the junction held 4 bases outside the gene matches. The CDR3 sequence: CSARAGLAGSSYNEQFF. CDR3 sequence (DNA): TGCAGTGCTAGAGCAGGACTAGCGGGAAGCTCCTACAATGAGCAGTTCTTC.

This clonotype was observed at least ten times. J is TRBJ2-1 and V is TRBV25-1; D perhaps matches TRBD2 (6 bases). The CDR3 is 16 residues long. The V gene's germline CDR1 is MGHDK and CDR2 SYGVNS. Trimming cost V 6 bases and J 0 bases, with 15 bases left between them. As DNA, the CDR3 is TGTGCCAGCAGCAAGGGAGCGGGCACCTCCTACAATGAGCAGTTCTTC. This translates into CASSKGAGTSYNEQFF.

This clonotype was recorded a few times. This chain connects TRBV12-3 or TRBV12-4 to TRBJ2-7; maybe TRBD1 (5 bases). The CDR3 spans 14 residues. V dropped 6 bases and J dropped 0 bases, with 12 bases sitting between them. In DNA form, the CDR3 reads TGTGCCAGCAGCGTGACAGTACCCTCCTACGAGCAGTACTTC. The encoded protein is CASSVTVPSYEQYF.

DNA for the CDR3: TGTGCCAGCAGTTGGGATACAAATCAGCCCCAGCATTTT. Translating gives CASSWDTNQPQHF. The chain links TRBV12-3 or TRBV12-4 to TRBJ1-5; unclear D gene. Between the trimmed V and J ends, which lost 4 bases and 4 bases, there was a span of 8 bases. The length of the CDR3 is 13 residues.

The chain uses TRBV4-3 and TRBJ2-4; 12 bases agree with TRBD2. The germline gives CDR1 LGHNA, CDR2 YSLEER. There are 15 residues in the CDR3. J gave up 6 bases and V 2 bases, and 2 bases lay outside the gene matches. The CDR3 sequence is CASSQQLAGGNIQYF. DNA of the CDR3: TGCGCCAGCAGCCAACAACTAGCGGGAGGAAACATTCAGTACTTC.

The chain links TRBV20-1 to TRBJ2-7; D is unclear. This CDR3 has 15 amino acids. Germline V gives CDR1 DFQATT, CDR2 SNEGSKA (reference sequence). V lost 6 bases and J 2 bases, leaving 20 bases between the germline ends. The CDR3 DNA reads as TGCAGTGCCCCACTTGCGGCAGAATGGACCTACGAGCAGTACTTC. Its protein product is CSAPLAAEWTYEQYF.

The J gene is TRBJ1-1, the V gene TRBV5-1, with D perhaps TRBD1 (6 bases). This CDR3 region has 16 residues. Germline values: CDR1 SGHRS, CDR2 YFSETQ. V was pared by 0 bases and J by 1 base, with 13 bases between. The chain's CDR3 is CASSLDPGARNTEAFF. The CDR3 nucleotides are TGCGCCAGCAGCTTGGATCCAGGGGCCAGGAACACTGAAGCTTTCTTT.

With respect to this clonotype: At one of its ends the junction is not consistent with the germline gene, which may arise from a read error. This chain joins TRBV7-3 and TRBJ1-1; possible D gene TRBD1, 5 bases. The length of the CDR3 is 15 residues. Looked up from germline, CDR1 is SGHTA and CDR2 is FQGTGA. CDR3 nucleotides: TGTGCCACCAGCCCTTGGGGGACCCCCGGCGTCAGAGCTTTCTTT. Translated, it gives CATSPWGTPGVRAFF. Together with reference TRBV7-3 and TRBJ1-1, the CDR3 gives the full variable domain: GAGVSQTPSNKVTEKGKYVELRCDPISGHTALYWYRQSLGQGPEFLIYFQGTGAADDSGLPNDRFFAVRPEGSVSTLKIQRTERGDSAVYLCATSPWGTPGVRAFFGQGTRLTVV.

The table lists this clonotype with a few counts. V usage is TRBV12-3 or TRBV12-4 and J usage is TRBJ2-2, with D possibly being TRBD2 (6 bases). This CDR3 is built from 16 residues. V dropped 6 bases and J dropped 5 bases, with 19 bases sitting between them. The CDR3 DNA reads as TGTGCCAGCAGCCGGGGGAGGCCTCCGGTAACCGGGGAGCTGTTTTTT. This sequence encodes CASSRGRPPVTGELFF.